What follows describes a single T cell receptor beta chain. Under the authors' procedure: Counts of nucleated cells, estimated from reference gene primer amplification, were obtained. TCRdb's copy holds only in-frame clones and misses some; the assay was immunoSEQ multiplex PCR. D and trimming were read from the DNA, whereas the V and J calls and clone size are those reported in that table. Of about 120,000 clones listed, around 87% are singletons. This record comes from a study of blood T cell repertoires in COVID-19. Study information: COVID-19 samples, acute and convalescent, were from the United States, Italy and Spain.

CDR1 is GTSNPN, CDR2 SVGIG, per germline (reference sequence). Trimming took off 4 bases at V and 2 bases at J, with 14 bases between the two ends. The CDR3 consists of 14 residues. The V call is TRBV30, the J call TRBJ1-2, with D maybe TRBD1 (5 bases). The receptor comes from a man aged 70 or older with active or convalescent COVID-19. Sequencing used peripheral blood. Here the CDR3 DNA reads TGTGCCTGGACCCTTGGGGGGAGGAACTATGGCTACACCTTC. Its translation: CAWTLGGRNYGYTF. Looking up the rest from reference TRBV30 and TRBJ1-2 gives the full variable domain: SQTIHQWPATLVQPVGSPLSLECTVEGTSNPNLYWYRQAAGRGLQLLFYSVGIGQISSEVPQNLSASRPQDRQFILSSKKLLLSDSGFYLCAWTLGGRNYGYTFGSGTRLTVV.